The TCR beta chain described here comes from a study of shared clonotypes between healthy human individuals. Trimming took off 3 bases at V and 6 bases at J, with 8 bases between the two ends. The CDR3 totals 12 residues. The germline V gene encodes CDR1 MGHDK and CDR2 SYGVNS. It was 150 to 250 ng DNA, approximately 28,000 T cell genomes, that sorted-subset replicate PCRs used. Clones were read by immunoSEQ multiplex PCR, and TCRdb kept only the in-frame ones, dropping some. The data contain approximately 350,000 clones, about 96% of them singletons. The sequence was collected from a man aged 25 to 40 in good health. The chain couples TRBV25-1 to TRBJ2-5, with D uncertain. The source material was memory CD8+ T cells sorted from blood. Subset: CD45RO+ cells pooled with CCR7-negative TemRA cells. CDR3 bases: TGTGCCAGCAGTGATCAGGTGAAGACCCAGTACTTC. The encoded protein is CASSDQVKTQYF.